This entry is about one T cell receptor (beta chain). Repertoires were generated with immunoSEQ multiplex PCR, while TCRdb's copy carries only in-frame clones and drops some. The table records fewer than 200,000 clones, 90% to 95% of them present only once. These data come from a study of control samples from healthy donors and cancer patients. V shed 4 bases, J shed 5 bases, and the junction held 8 bases outside the gene matches. Germline CDR1 is LGHDT and CDR2 is YNNKEL (reference sequence). The CDR3 covers 15 residues. The material sequenced was blood. The receptor's source is a woman aged 55 to 70 in good health. The chain couples TRBV3-1 (or the pseudogene TRBV3-2) to TRBJ2-5; 9 nucleotides align to TRBD1. The CDR3 loop is CASSRPGQGVETQYF. The CDR3 nucleotides read TGTGCCAGCAGCCGTCCGGGACAGGGCGTTGAGACCCAGTACTTC.